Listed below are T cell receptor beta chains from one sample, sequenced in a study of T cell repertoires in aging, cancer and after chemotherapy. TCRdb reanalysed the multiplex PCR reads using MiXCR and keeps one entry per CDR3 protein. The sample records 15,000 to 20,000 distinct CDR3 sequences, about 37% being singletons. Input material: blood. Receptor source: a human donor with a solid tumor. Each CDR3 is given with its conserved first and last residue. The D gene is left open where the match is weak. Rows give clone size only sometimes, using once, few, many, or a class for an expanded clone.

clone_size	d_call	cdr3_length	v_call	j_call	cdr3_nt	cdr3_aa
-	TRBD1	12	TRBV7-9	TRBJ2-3	TGTGCCAGCACCTCACAGGGGGATACGCAGTATTTT	CASTSQGDTQYF
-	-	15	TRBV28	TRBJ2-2	TGTGCCAGCAGTTTCTATGGGTCATCCACCGGGGAGCTGTTTTTT	CASSFYGSSTGELFF
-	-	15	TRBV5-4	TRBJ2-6	TGTGCCAGCAGCTTACAGAGCTCTGGGGCCAACGTCCTGACTTTC	CASSLQSSGANVLTF
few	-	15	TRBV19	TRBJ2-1	TGTGCCAGTAGCCGTAATTCGGACTATTACAATGAGCAGTTCTTC	CASSRNSDYYNEQFF
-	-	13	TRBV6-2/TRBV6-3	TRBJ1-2	TGTGCCAGCACCAGGGTAGGCCCCTATGGCTACACCTTC	CASTRVGPYGYTF
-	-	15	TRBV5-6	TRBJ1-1	TGTGCCAGCAGCTTGTTTCGGGGGCGGAACACTGAAGCTTTCTTT	CASSLFRGRNTEAFF
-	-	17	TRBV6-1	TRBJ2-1	TGTGCCAGCAGTTATTTGAGAGGGCTCCCCCTCTACAATGAGCAGTTCTTC	CASSYLRGLPLYNEQFF
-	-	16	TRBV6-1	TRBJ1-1	TGTGCCTACCTCCGGGCGGGGGATGGCGAGAACACTGAAGCTTTCTTT	CAYLRAGDGENTEAFF
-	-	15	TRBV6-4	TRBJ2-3	TGTGCCAGCACCAATTGTTGCGAGGGCACAGATACGCAGTATTTT	CASTNCCEGTDTQYF
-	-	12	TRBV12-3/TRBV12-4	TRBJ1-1	TGTGCCAGCATGGCAGGTTGGACTGAAGCTTTCTTT	CASMAGWTEAFF
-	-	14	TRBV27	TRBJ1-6	TGTGCCAGCAGTATCGGGACACCGAATTCACCCCTCCACTTT	CASSIGTPNSPLHF
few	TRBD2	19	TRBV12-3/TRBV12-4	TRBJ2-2	TGTGCCAGCAGCCCTAGACTAGCGGGAGGGCCAGTGGGCACCGGGGAGCTGTTTTTT	CASSPRLAGGPVGTGELFF
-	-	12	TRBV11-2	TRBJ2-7	TGTGCCAGCAGCTTAGATTGGTACGAGCAGTACTTC	CASSLDWYEQYF
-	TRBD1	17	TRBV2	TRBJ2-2	TGTGCCAGCAGTGAACCCCGGGACAGGGTCCTCACCGGGGAGCTGTTTTTT	CASSEPRDRVLTGELFF
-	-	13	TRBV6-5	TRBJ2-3	TGTGCCAGCAGTAGTTCAGGGGCGGATACGCAGTATTTT	CASSSSGADTQYF
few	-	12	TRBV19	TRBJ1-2	TGTGCCAGTAGTACCCGGGCGGGGGGCTACACCTTC	CASSTRAGGYTF
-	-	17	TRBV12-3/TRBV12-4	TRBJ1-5	TGTGCCAGCAGTTACCTCCGGGGGCGACGCGGCAATCAGCCCCAGCATTTT	CASSYLRGRRGNQPQHF
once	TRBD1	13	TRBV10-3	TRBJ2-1	TGTGCCACCGGACAGGGGGCTTACAATGAGCAGTTCTTC	CATGQGAYNEQFF
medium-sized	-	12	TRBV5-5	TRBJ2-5	TGTGCCAGCAGCTTGGCGGAGGAGACCCAGTACTTC	CASSLAEETQYF
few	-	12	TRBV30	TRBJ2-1	TGTGCCTGGAGTCGTAGGGGTGATGAGCAGTTCTTC	CAWSRRGDEQFF
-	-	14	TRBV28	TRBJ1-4	TGTGCCAGCAGCCAAGGGGGAGGAGTGGAAAAACTGTTTTTT	CASSQGGGVEKLFF
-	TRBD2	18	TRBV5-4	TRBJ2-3	TGTGCCAGCAGCTTAGTGCCTAGCGGATACATAGACACAGATACGCAGTATTTT	CASSLVPSGYIDTDTQYF
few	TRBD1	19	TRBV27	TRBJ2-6	TGTGCCAGCAGTTTACTCCCCGGACAGGTCCCATCTGGGGCCAACGTCCTGACTTTC	CASSLLPGQVPSGANVLTF
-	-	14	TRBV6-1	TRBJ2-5	TGTGCCAGCGGCCCAACAGCGCTCCAAGAGACCCAGTACTTC	CASGPTALQETQYF
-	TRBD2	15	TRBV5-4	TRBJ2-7	TGTGCCAGCAGCTTTCTTGGACTAGCGGGGTACGAGCAGTACTTC	CASSFLGLAGYEQYF
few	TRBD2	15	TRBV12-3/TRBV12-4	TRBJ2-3	TGTGCCAGCACTTCGACTAGCGGGAGTAAAGATACGCAGTATTTT	CASTSTSGSKDTQYF